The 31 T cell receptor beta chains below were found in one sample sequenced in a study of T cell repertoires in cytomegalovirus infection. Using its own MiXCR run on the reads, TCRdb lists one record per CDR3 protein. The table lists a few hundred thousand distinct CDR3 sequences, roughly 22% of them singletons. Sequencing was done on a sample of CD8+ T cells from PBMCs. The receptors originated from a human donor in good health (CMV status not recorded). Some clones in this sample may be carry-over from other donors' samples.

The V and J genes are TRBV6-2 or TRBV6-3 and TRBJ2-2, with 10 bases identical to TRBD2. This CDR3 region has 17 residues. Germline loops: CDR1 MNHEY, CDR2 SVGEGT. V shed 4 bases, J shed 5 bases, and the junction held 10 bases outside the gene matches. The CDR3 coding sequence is TGTGCCAGCAGTTTCTTTCTAGCGGGGGCCGGTACCGGGGAGCTGTTTTTT. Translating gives CASSFFLAGAGTGELFF.

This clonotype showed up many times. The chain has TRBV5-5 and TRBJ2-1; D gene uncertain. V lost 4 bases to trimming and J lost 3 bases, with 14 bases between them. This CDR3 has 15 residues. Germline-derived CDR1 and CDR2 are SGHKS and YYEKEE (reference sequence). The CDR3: CASSPRSGLYNEQFF. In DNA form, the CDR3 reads TGTGCCAGCAGCCCCCGTTCCGGCCTCTACAATGAGCAGTTCTTC.

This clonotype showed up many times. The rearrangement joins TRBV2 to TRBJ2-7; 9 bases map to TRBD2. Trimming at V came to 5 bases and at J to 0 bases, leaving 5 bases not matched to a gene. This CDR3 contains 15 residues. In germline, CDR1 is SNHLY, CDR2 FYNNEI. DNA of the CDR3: TGTGCCAGCAGTACCTTTAGCGGGAGCTCCTACGAGCAGTACTTC. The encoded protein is CASSTFSGSSYEQYF.

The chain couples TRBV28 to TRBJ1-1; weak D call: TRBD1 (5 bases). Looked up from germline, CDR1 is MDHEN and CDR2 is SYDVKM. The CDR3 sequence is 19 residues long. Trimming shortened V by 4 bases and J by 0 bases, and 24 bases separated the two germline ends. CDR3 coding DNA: TGTGCCAGCAGTTCTAGGACATGGAGAGGTATGGCGATGAACACTGAAGCTTTCTTT. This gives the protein CASSSRTWRGMAMNTEAFF.

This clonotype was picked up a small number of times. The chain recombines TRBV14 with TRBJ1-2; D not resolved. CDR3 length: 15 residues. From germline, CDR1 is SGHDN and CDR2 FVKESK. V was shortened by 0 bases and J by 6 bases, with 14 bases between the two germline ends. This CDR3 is CASSQDISVSDGYTF. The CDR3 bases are TGTGCCAGCAGCCAAGATATCTCGGTATCCGATGGCTACACCTTC.

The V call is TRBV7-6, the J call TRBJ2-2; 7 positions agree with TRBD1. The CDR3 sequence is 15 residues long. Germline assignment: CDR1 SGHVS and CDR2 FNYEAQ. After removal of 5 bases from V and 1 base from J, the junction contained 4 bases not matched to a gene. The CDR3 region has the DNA TGTGCCAGCAGCCGCAGGACAGGGAACACCGGGGAGCTGTTTTTT. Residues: CASSRRTGNTGELFF.

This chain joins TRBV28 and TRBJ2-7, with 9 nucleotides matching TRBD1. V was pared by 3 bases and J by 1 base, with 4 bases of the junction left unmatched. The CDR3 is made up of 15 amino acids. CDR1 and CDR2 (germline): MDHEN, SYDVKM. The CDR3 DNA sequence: TGTGCCAGCAGTTTGGGGACAGGGCGGTCCTACGAGCAGTACTTC. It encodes CASSLGTGRSYEQYF.

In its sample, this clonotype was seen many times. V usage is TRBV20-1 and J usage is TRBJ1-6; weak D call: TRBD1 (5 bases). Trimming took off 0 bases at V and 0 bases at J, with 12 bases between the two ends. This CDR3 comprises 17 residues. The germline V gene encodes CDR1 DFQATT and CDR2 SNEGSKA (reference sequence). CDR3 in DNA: TGCAGTGCTAGAGAACGGGACCCGAGCTCCTATAATTCACCCCTCCACTTT. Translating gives CSARERDPSSYNSPLHF.

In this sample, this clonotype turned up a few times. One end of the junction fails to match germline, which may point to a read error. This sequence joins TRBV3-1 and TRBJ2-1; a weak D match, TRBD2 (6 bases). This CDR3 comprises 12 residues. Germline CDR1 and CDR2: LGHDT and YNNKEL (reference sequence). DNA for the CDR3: TGTGCCAGCAGCCTCGGTCTAGCGCCTCGCCTCTTC. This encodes CASSLGLAPRLF.

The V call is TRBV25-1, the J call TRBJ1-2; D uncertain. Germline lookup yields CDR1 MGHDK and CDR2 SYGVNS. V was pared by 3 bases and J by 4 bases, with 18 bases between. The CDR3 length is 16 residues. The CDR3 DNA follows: TGTGCCAGCAGTGACTCCCGGGGAGACCTGGGCTATGGCTACACCTTC. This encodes CASSDSRGDLGYGYTF.

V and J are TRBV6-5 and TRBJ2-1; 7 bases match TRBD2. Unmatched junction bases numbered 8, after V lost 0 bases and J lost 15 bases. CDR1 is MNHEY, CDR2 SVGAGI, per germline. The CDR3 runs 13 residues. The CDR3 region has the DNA TGTGCCAGCAGTTACTCGACCTCGGGGGGATGGTTCTTC. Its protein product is CASSYSTSGGWFF.

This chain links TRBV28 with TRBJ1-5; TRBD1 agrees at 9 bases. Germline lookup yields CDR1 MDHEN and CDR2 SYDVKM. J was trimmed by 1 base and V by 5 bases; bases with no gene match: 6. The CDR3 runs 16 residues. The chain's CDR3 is CASSIRDRVSNQPQHF. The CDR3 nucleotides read TGTGCCAGCAGTATCCGGGACAGGGTAAGCAATCAGCCCCAGCATTTT.

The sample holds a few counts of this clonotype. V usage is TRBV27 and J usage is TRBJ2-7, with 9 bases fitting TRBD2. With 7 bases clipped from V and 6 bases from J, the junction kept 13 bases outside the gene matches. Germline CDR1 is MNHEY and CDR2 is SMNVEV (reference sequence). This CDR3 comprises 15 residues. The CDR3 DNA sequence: TGTGCCAGCACTCTAAATGCGGGGGGGCTCGGCGAGCAGTACTTC. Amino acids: CASTLNAGGLGEQYF.

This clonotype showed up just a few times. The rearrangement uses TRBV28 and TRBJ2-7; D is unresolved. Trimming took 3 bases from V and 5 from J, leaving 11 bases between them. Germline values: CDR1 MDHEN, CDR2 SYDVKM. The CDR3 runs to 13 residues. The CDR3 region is CASSFFQADEQYF. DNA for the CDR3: TGTGCCAGCAGTTTCTTCCAGGCAGACGAGCAGTACTTC.

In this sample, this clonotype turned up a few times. The CDR3 protein is CASSVAWSGGIETQYF. The CDR3, as DNA: TGTGCCAGCAGTGTCGCGTGGAGCGGGGGGATTGAGACCCAGTACTTC. This chain joins TRBV2 and TRBJ2-5; 9 nucleotides line up with TRBD2. Germline V gene lookup returns CDR1 SNHLY and CDR2 FYNNEI. V trimming: 4 bases; J trimming: 5 bases; junction bases outside the gene matches: 11. The CDR3 contains 16 residues.

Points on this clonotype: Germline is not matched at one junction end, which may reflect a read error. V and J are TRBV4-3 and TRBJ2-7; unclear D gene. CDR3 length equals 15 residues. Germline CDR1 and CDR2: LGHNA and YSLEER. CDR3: CASSFSPMSSYKQYF. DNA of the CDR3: TGCGCCAGCAGTTTTTCCCCAATGAGCTCCTACAAGCAGTACTTC.

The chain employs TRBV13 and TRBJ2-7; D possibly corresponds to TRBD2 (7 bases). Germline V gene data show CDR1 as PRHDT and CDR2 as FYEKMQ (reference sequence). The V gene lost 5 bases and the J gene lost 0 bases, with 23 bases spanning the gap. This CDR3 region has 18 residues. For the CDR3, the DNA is TGTGCCAGCAGCCTCGGACAGTTTAGCGGGTTGAGCTCCTACGAGCAGTACTTC. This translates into CASSLGQFSGLSSYEQYF.

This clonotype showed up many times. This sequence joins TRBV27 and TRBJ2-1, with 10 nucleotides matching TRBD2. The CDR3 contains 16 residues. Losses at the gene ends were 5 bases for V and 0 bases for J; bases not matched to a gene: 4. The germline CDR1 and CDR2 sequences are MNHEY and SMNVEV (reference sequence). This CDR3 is CASSALAGASYNEQFF. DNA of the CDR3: TGTGCCAGCAGTGCTCTAGCGGGGGCCTCCTACAATGAGCAGTTCTTC.

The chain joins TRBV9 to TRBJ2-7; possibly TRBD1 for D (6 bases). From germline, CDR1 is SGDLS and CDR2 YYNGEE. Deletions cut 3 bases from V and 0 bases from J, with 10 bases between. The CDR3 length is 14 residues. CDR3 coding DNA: TGTGCCAGCAGCGCCGGGACATTCTCCTACGAGCAGTACTTC. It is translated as CASSAGTFSYEQYF.

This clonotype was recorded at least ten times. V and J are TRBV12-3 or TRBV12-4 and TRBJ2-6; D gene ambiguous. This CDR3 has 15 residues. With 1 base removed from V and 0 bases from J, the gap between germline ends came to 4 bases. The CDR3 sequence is CASSLVGSGANVLTF. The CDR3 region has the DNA TGTGCCAGCAGTTTAGTCGGCTCTGGGGCCAACGTCCTGACTTTC.

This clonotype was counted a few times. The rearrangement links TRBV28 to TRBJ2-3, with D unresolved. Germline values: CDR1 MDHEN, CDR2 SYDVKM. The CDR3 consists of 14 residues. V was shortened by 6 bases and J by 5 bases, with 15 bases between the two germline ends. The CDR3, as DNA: TGTGCCAGCAGCCTACCCGTGGACGTAGATACGCAGTATTTT. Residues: CASSLPVDVDTQYF.

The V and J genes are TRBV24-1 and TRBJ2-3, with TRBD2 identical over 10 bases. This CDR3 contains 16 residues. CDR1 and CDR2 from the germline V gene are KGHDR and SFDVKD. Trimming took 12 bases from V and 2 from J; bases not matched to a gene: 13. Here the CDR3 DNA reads TGTGCCCCTAGCAGAGAGCGGGGGGGCCCCACAGATACGCAGTATTTT. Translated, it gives CAPSRERGGPTDTQYF.

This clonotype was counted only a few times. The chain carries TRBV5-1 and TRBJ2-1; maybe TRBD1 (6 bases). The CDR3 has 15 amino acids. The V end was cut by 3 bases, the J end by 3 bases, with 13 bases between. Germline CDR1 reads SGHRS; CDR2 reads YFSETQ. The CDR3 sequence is CASSSEGTLYNEQFF. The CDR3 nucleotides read TGCGCCAGCAGCTCGGAAGGGACACTCTACAATGAGCAGTTCTTC.

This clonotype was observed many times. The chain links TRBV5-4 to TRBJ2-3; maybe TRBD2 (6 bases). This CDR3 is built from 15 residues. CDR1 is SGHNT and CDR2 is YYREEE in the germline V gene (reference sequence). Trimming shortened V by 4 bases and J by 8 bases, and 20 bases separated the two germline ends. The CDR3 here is CASSHSGGPGSTQYF. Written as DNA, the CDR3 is TGTGCCAGCAGCCATAGTGGAGGGCCGGGGAGTACGCAGTATTTT.

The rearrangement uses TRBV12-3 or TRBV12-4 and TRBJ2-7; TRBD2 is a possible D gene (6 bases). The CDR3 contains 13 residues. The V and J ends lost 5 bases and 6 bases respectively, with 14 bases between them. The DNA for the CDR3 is TGTGCCAGCAGTCTCGGACTATTTCTCGAGCAGTACTTC. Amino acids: CASSLGLFLEQYF.

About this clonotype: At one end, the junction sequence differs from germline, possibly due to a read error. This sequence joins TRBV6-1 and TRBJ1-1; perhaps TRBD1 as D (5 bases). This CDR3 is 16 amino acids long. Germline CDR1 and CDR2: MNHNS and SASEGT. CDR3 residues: CASSEAPGRKNSEAFF. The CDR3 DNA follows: TGTGCCAGCAGTGAAGCACCAGGGAGGAAGAACAGTGAAGCTTTCTTT.

As DNA, the CDR3 is TGTGCCAGCAGTTCGACTAGCGTAATGCCCAATGAGCAGTTCTTC. It yields the protein CASSSTSVMPNEQFF. This chain uses TRBV28 with TRBJ2-1, with TRBD2 identical over 8 bases. J lost 6 bases, V lost 4 bases, and 8 bases had no gene match. The CDR3 length is 15 residues. CDR1 is MDHEN and CDR2 is SYDVKM in the germline V gene.

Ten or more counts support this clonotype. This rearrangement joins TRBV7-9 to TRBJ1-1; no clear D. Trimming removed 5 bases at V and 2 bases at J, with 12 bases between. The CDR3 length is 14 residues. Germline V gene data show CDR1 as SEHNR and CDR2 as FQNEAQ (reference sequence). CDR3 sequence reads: CASSPDGRNTEAFF. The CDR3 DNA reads TGTGCCAGCAGCCCCGACGGGAGAAACACTGAAGCTTTCTTT.

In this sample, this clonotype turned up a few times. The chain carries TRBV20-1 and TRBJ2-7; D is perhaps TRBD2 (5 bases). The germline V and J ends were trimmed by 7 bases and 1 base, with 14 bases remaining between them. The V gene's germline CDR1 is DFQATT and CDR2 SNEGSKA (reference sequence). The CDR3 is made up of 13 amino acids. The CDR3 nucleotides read TGCAGTGATAGGCGGGCAGATTCCTACGAGCAGTACTTC. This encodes CSDRRADSYEQYF.

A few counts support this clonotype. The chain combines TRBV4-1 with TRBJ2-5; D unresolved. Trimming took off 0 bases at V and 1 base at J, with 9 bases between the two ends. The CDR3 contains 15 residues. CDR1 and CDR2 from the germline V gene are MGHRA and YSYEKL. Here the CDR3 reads CASSQDLAGQETQYF. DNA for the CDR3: TGCGCCAGCAGCCAAGATCTGGCAGGCCAAGAGACCCAGTACTTC.

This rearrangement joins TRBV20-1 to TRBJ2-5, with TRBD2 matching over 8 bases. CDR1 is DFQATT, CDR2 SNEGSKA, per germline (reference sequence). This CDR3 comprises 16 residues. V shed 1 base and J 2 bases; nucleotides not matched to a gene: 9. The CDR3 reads CSARAPSGRRQETQYF. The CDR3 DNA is TGCAGTGCTAGAGCTCCTAGCGGGCGACGTCAAGAGACCCAGTACTTC.